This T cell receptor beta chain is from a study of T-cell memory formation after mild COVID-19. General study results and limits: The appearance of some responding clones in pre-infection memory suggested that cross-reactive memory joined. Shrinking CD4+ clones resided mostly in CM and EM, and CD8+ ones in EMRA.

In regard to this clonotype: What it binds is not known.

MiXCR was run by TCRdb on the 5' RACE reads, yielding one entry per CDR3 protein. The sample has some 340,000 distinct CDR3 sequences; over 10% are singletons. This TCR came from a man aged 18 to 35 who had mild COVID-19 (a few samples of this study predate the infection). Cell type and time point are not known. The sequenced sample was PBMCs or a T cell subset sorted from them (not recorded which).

CDR3 region: CASSPTGELGYNEQFF. The CDR3 region has the DNA TGTGCCAGCAGCCCGACAGGGGAATTGGGGTACAATGAGCAGTTCTTC. The chain combines TRBV12-3 or TRBV12-4 with TRBJ2-1; 8 bases align to TRBD1. The CDR3 spans 16 residues. V shed 6 bases, J shed 4 bases, and the junction held 11 bases outside the gene matches.